The clone carrying this T cell receptor (beta chain) was counted only a few times. V was trimmed by 1 base and J by 4 bases, leaving 13 bases between them. The CDR3 totals 16 residues. The V gene's germline CDR1 is SNHLY and CDR2 FYNNEI. The data belong to a study of shared clonotypes between healthy human individuals. Data came from immunoSEQ multiplex PCR; TCRdb stores just in-frame clones and leaves some out. Of 2,500,000 or so clones in the sample, approximately 92% were seen once. The material sequenced was naive CD4+ T cells sorted from blood. Subset: CD45RA+ positively selected. V and J are TRBV2 and TRBJ1-4, with D perhaps TRBD1 (5 bases). This receptor was taken from a man aged 18-30 years in good health. CDR3 amino acids: CASSEGPPGRNEKLFF. The CDR3 region has the DNA TGTGCCAGCAGTGAAGGCCCCCCGGGGCGTAATGAAAAACTGTTTTTT.